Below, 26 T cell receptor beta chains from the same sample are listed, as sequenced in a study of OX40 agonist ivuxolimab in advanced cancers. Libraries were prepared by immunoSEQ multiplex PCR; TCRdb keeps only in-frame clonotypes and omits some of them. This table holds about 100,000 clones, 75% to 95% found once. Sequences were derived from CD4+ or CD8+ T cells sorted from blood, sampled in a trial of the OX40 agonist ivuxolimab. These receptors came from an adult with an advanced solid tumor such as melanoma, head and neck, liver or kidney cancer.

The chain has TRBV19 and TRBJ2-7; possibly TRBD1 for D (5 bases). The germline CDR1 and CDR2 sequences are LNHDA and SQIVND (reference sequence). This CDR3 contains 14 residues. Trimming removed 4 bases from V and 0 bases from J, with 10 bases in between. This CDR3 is CASSNPGISYEQYF. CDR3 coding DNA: TGTGCCAGTAGTAACCCAGGGATCTCCTACGAGCAGTACTTC. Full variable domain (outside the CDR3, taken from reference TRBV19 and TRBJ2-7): DGGITQSPKYLFRKEGQNVTLSCEQNLNHDAMYWYRQDPGQGLRLIYYSQIVNDFQKGDIAEGYSVSREKKESFPLTVTSAQKNPTAFYLCASSNPGISYEQYFGPGTRLTVT.

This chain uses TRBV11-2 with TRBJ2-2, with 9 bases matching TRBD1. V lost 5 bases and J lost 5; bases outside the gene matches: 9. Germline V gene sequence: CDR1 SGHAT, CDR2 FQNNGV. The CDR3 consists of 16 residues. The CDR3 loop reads CASSRAGTGWTGELFF. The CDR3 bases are TGTGCCAGCAGCCGAGCCGGGACAGGGTGGACCGGGGAGCTGTTTTTT. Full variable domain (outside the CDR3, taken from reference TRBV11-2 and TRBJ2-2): EAGVAQSPRYKIIEKRQSVAFWCNPISGHATLYWYQQILGQGPKLLIQFQNNGVVDDSQLPKDRFSAERLKGVDSTLKIQPAKLEDSAVYLCASSRAGTGWTGELFFGEGSRLTVL.

The CDR3 DNA is TGTGCCAGCAGCAAGGAGCCTAACTATGGCTACACCTTC. Its protein product is CASSKEPNYGYTF. This chain connects TRBV27 to TRBJ1-2; D call uncertain. From germline, CDR1 is MNHEY and CDR2 SMNVEV (reference sequence). The CDR3 totals 13 residues. The V and J ends lost 6 bases and 0 bases respectively, with 8 bases between them.

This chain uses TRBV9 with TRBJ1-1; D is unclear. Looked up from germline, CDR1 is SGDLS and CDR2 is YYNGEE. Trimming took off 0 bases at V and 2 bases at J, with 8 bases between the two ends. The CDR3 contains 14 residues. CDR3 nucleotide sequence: TGTGCCAGCAGCGTAGGCCCTGGTAACACTGAAGCTTTCTTT. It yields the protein CASSVGPGNTEAFF.

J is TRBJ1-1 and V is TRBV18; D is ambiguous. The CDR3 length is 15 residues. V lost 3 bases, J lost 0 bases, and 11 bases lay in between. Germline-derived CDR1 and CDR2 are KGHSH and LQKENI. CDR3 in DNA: TGTGCCAGCTCACCCCCCCGCATATTGAACACTGAAGCTTTCTTT. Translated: CASSPPRILNTEAFF.

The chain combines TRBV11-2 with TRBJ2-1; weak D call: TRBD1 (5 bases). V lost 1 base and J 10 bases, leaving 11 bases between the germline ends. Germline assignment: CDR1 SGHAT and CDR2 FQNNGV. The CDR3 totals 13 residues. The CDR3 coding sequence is TGTGCCAGCAGCTTAGGCAGGGCGTTAGAGCAGTTCTTC. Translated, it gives CASSLGRALEQFF.

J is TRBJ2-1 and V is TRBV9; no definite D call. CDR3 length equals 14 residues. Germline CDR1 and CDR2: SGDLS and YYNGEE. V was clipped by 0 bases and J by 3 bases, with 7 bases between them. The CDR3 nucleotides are TGTGCCAGCAGCGTAGGTCCGGGCTACAATGAGCAGTTCTTC. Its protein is CASSVGPGYNEQFF.

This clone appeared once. CDR3 loop: CASSFRGFTDTQYF. The CDR3, as DNA: TGTGCCAGCAGTTTCCGGGGTTTCACAGATACGCAGTATTTT. The rearrangement joins TRBV28 to TRBJ2-3, with TRBD2 as a possible D gene (5 bases). Germline V gene sequence: CDR1 MDHEN, CDR2 SYDVKM. V lost 3 bases, J lost 2 bases, and 9 bases lay in between. The CDR3 runs 14 residues.

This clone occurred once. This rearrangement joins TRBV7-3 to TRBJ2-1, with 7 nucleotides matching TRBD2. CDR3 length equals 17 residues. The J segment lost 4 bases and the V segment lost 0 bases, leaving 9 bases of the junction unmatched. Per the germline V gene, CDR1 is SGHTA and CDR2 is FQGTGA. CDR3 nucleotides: TGTGCCAGCAGCTTAACAGGCGGACTAGAACGATACAATGAGCAGTTCTTC. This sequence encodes CASSLTGGLERYNEQFF.

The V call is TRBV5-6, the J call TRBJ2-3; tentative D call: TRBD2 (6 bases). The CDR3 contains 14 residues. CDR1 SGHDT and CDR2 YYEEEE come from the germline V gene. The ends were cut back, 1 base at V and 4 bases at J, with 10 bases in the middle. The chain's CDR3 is CASSLLPGADTQYF. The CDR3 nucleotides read TGTGCCAGCAGCTTGCTGCCGGGAGCAGATACGCAGTATTTT.

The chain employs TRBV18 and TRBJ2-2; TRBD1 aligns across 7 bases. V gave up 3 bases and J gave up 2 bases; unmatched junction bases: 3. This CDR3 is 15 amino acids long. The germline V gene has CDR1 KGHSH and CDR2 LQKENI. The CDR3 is CASSPGQANTGELFF. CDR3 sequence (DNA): TGTGCCAGCTCACCCGGACAGGCAAACACCGGGGAGCTGTTTTTT. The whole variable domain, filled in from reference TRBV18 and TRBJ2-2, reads NAGVMQNPRHLVRRRGQEARLRCSPMKGHSHVYWYRQLPEEGLKFMVYLQKENIIDESGMPKERFSAEFPKEGPSILRIQQVVRGDSAAYFCASSPGQANTGELFFGEGSRLTVL.

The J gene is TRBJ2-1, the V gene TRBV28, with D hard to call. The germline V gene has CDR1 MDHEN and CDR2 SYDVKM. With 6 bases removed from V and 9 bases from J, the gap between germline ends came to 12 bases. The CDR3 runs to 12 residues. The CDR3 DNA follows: TGTGCCAGCAGCCTCTACGGCCCTGAGCAGTTCTTC. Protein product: CASSLYGPEQFF.

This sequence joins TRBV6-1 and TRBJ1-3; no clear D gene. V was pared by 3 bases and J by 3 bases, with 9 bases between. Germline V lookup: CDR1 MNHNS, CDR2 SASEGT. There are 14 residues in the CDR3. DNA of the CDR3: TGTGCCAGCAGTGACAGAGCGAGTGGAAACACCATATATTTT. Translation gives CASSDRASGNTIYF.

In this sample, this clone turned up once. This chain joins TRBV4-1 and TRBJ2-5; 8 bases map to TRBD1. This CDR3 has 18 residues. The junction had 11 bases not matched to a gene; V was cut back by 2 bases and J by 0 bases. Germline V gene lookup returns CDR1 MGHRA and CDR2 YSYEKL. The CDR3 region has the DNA TGCGCCAGCAGCCAAAGGAGGGGACAGGACCGGTACCAAGAGACCCAGTACTTC. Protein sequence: CASSQRRGQDRYQETQYF.

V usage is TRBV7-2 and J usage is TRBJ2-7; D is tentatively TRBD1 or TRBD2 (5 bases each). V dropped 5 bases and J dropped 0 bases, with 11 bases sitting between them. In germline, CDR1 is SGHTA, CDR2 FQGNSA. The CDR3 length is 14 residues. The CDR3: CASSRGPTSYEQYF. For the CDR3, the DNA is TGTGCCAGCAGCCGGGGACCGACCTCCTACGAGCAGTACTTC.

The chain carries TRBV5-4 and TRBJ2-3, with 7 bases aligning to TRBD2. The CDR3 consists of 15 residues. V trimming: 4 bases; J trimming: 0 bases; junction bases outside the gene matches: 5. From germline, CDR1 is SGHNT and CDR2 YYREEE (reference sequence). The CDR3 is CASSVGGASTDTQYF. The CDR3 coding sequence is TGTGCCAGCAGCGTGGGAGGGGCCAGCACAGATACGCAGTATTTT.

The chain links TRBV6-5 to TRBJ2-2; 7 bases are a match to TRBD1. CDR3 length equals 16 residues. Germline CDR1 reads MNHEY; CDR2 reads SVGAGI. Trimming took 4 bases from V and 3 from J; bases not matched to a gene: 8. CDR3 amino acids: CASSSERTGYTGELFF. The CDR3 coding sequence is TGTGCCAGCAGTTCCGAACGGACAGGTTACACCGGGGAGCTGTTTTTT.

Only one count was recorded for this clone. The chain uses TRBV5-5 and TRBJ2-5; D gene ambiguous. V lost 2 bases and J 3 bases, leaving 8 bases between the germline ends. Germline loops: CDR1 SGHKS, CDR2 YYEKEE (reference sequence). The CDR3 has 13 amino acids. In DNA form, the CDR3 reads TGTGCCAGCAGCTTCGCTTCGGAAGAGACCCAGTACTTC. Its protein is CASSFASEETQYF.

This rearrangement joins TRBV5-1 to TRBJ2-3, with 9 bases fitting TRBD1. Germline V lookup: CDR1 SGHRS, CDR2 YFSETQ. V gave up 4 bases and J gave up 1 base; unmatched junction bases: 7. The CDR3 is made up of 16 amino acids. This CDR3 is CASSTRTGERTDTQYF. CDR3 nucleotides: TGCGCCAGCAGCACCCGGACAGGGGAACGCACAGATACGCAGTATTTT. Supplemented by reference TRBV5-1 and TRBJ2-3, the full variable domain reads KAGVTQTPRYLIKTRGQQVTLSCSPISGHRSVSWYQQTPGQGLQFLFEYFSETQRNKGNFPGRFSGRQFSNSRSEMNVSTLELGDSALYLCASSTRTGERTDTQYFGPGTRLTVL.

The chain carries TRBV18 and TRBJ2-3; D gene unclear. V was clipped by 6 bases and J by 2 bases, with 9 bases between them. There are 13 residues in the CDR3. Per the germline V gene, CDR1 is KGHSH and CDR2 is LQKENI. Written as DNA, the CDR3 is TGTGCCAGCTCTGAAGAGAACACAGATACGCAGTATTTT. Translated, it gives CASSEENTDTQYF. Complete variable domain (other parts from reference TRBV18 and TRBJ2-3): NAGVMQNPRHLVRRRGQEARLRCSPMKGHSHVYWYRQLPEEGLKFMVYLQKENIIDESGMPKERFSAEFPKEGPSILRIQQVVRGDSAAYFCASSEENTDTQYFGPGTRLTVL.

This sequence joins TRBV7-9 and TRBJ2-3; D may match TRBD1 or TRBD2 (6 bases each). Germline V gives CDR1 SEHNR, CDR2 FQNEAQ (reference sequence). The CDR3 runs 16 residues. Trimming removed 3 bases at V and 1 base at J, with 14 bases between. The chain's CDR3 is CASSFGGAGGTDTQYF. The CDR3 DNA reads TGTGCCAGCAGCTTCGGAGGGGCAGGGGGCACAGATACGCAGTATTTT.

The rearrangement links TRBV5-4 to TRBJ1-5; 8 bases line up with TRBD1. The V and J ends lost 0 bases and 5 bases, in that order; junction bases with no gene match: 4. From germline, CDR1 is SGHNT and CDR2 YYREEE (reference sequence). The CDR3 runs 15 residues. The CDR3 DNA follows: TGTGCCAGCAGCTTGGGAGGACAGGGTGATCAGCCCCAGCATTTT. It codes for CASSLGGQGDQPQHF.

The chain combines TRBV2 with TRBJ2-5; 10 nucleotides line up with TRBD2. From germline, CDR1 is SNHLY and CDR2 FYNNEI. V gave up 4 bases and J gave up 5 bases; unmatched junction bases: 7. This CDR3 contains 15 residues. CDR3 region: CASSVLAGIRETQYF. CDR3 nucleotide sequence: TGTGCCAGCAGTGTACTAGCGGGAATCCGGGAGACCCAGTACTTC. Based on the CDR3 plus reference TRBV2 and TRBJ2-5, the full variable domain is EPEVTQTPSHQVTQMGQEVILRCVPISNHLYFYWYRQILGQKVEFLVSFYNNEISEKSEIFDDQFSVERPDGSNFTLKIRSTKLEDSAMYFCASSVLAGIRETQYFGPGTRLLVL.

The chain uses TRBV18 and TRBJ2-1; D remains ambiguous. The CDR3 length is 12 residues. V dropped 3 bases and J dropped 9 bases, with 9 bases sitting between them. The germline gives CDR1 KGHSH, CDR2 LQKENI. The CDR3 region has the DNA TGTGCCAGCTCACCCAAGCTGGGTGAGCAGTTCTTC. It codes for CASSPKLGEQFF.

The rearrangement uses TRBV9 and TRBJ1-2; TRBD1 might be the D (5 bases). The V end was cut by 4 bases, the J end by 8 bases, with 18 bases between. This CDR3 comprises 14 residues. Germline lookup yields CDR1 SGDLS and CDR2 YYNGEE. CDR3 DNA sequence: TGTGCCAGCAGCCTGTCAGGGCGGAGGGAGGGCTACACCTTC. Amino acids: CASSLSGRREGYTF.

The CDR3 protein is CASSLRGLAGNNEQFF. As DNA, the CDR3 is TGTGCCAGCAGCCTCAGAGGACTAGCGGGTAACAATGAGCAGTTCTTC. The chain has TRBV4-2 and TRBJ2-1; 11 nucleotides match TRBD2. Germline assignment: CDR1 LGHNA and CDR2 YNFKEQ. The V gene end was trimmed by 4 bases and the J gene end by 5 bases; junction bases not matched to a gene: 7. The CDR3 is 16 amino acids.